This T cell receptor beta chain comes out of a study of cytomegalovirus exposure and HLA in healthy donors (dated by TCRdb to 2016 to 2017). Describing the broader study: According to an earlier analysis of around 600 of the donors, 150 million to 200 million T cells yielded roughly 110 million unique TCR beta sequences and 276 Gb of sequence data. An early release that covered about 600 HLA-typed donors contained 300 to 350 gigabases of sequencing data and tens of millions of unique TCR sequences. Among the roughly 390 genotyped donors, 81% belonged to the genetic ancestry cluster associated with self-reported Caucasian donors. The aim of the study was to test whether cataloging public T cell receptors could identify signatures of past pathogen exposure. The T cell repertoires of under 700 subjects were profiled by immunosequencing and related to cytomegalovirus serostatus. In addition to the first cohort of several hundred subjects, a separate validation cohort of approximately 120 different subjects was used. High-throughput TCR immunosequencing, statistical association of individual TCRs with disease status, and machine learning were combined to predict cytomegalovirus infection status. A later analysis re-examined previously published TCR beta repertoires from 600 to 700 donors and added high-resolution HLA genotyping to investigate patterns of TCR occurrence. Rather than using new phenotypic data, the later analysis identified candidate immune exposures from TCR beta sequences and from how often those sequences occurred across donors. To decide whether each TCR beta V gene segment behaved as functional or pseudogenic, an earlier analysis of some 580 of the donors relied on high-throughput TCR beta sequencing. Donor age, sex, ethnicity and CMV serostatus were compiled together with the repertoire data. A later genetic analysis took genome-wide SNP genotypes for 398 of the 666 donors and used that subset as a discovery cohort. All discovery cohort repertoires had been generated using a single sequencing platform. HLA typing included class I and class II loci at four-digit resolution. The number of donors typed differed by locus, with roughly 620-630 for A, B, C, DRB1 and DQB1, approximately 500 for DQA1, over 600 for DPA1, and some 450 for DPB1. A handful of DR-DQ haplotypes were handled as single units for association and clustering because linkage in the cohort was strong. Among 350 to 400 genotyped donors of the cohort, an average of 235,054 unique TCR beta nucleotide sequences were sequenced per donor, around 20% of them non-productive. General findings and caveats noted by the study authors: In a later analysis, HLA-associated TCR beta chains were found to be more clonally expanded and to have lower generation probabilities than equally common non-associated chains. When HLA alleles, especially DR and DQ, strongly co-occurred, attributing TCR associations to individual alleles was difficult. An earlier analysis of approximately 530 of the donors showed that most TCR beta V segments appeared in productive rearrangements either about 87% or about 30% of the time, which broadly matched IMGT annotations. In vitro tests confirmed that a few of the cytomegalovirus-associated TCR beta chains recognize cytomegalovirus antigens. Most TCR sequences were observed very rarely across donors, whereas some public TCRs were present in many individuals. The authors suggested that the approach could potentially be generalized to other disease states and immunological phenotypes. Some IMGT-functional V segments, including TRBV6-2 and TRBV6-3, could not be told apart with the 87-base-pair reads, so those segments were excluded. Because some donors lacked HLA typing at each locus, the association tests relied only on the typed subset. A further reported finding was that TCR beta sequences accurately predicted the HLA-A and HLA-B alleles for most subjects in the first cohort. A group of highly shared sequence variants was considered likely to be a technical artifact of the sequencing pipeline. In this cohort, only TCR beta chains were sequenced, and detectable features were limited by the absence of alpha or paired-chain data. In a later genetic analysis, fewer N-insertions in productive TCRs were reported among donors in an Asian-associated ancestry cluster than the 666-donor mean. For the cohort, immune exposure information was limited to CMV serostatus. Sequencing depth was assumed to be roughly uniform across donors in the presence/absence analyses, though that assumption may not hold. According to a later analysis, parvovirus B19, influenza, CMV and Epstein-Barr virus appeared linked to several top co-occurrence clusters. The classifier was reported to diagnose cytomegalovirus status with high specificity and sensitivity in both the original and validation cohorts. According to a later analysis, TCR association rates differed among HLA loci, with DRB1 alleles showing the most associated TCRs and HLA-C alleles showing the fewest. In a later genetic analysis, a missense DCLRE1C variant was associated with V-gene and J-gene trimming of TCR beta chains, and the association was replicated in an independent cohort. The study listed 164 TCR beta chains as associated with cytomegalovirus. A later analysis found that most CMV-associated TCR beta chains appeared HLA-restricted, with HLA associations seemingly driven largely by CMV exposure. At a false discovery rate of 0.05, a later analysis linked some 17,000 TCR beta sequences to specific HLA alleles. Correlated functional status among segregating V segments might reflect linkage disequilibrium, but an unknown experimental factor could not be ruled out. Because counts were too low, seventeen rarely observed V segments, including chromosome 9 orphons, were excluded from the earlier analysis of under 650 of the donors.

This clone has more than one count but fewer than ten. Its antigen target is currently unknown. One end of the junction fails to match germline, which may point to a read error. The cohort comprised hundreds of healthy bone marrow donors. At the time of sampling, every cohort member was nominally healthy, though immune exposures that went unrecorded were likely present. The donor was CMV seropositive and was included in the group of almost 300 seropositive cohort members. A peripheral blood sample was collected from each donor, and TCR beta sequencing was performed on peripheral blood mononuclear cells. Genomic DNA extraction from the blood cell samples was performed with the Qiagen DNeasy Blood Extraction Kit. Receptors were amplified or captured by the immunoSEQ multiplex PCR assay. A mixture of 60 forward primers for TCR Vbeta segments and 13 reverse primers for TCR Jbeta segments was used in the multiplex PCR. A multiplex PCR assay on genomic DNA amplified the CDR3 region of rearranged TCR beta genes. On the Illumina HiSeq System, the amplified TCR beta libraries were sequenced as 87-base-pair reads. Regarding the original processing steps: Across the roughly 640 repertoires, a later analysis counted 60 million to 90 million unique TCR beta chains, roughly 11 million of which were shared by at least two donors. To remove PCR and sequencing errors, raw reads were error-corrected and collapsed into unique sequences using a nearest-neighbor algorithm that merged closely related sequences. Alignment of CDR3 sequences to IMGT reference sequences was used to assign V, D and J gene segments. For a sequence to be retained, a match of at least six nucleotides to both a V gene segment and a J gene segment was required. A rearrangement counted as productive if the CDR3 had no stop codons and remained in frame with V and J, and every other rearrangement counted as non-productive. CDR3 was defined according to IMGT convention as the region running from the second conserved V-encoded cysteine to the conserved J-encoded phenylalanine. The earlier analysis of approximately 590 of the donors excluded any sequence lacking an unambiguous match to a single V gene segment. In an earlier analysis of roughly 500 of the donors, V segments were called functional above 56.7% productive rearrangements and were called segregating when the between-donor standard deviation exceeded 5%. A statistical classification framework was developed to diagnose cytomegalovirus status using the catalog of TCR beta chain sequences. In a later analysis, TCR nucleotide sequences were compared against IMGT/GENE-DB human TR gene sequences so that V and J genes could be assigned. The TCRdist pipeline was used in a later analysis to assign CDR3 sequences and most-parsimonious VDJ recombination scenarios. In a later analysis, every TCR beta chain was defined by the combination of its CDR3 amino acid sequence and its V-gene family, and reads without a unique V-gene family were dropped. A later analysis removed 592 highly shared, low-generation-probability nucleotide sequences to deal with suspected cross-contamination and a sequencing artifact. In a later analysis, a clonal expansion index for each public chain was calculated from normalized within-repertoire ranks of inferred template counts. Generation probabilities in a later analysis came from a VDJ recombination model fitted to out-of-frame rearrangements, and those results were checked against IGoR. In a later analysis, hypergeometric tests were used to score TCR-TCR, TCR-HLA and TCR-CMV co-occurrence, with a repertoire-size bias correction applied to TCR pairs. A later analysis estimated false discovery rates by permuting HLA or CMV assignments 20 times. In a later analysis, co-occurring TCRs were grouped using DBSCAN, and TCRdist sequence similarity was added for clustering within HLA-allele-positive subsets. Repertoires with fewer than 30,000 or more than 120,000 public chains, plus five repertoires with anomalous nucleotide sharing, were excluded from co-occurrence clustering. Not all clones reach the TCRdb copy of this immuneACCESS table, which keeps in-frame sequences only. Checked studies attribute under half of the gap to unresolved V genes and leave the rest unexplained. Clone size and V and J calls were adopted from that table, with D and trimming inferred from the DNA. This sample has some 110,000 clones in its table, and over 65% of those were observed once. Roughly 8% of the sample is taken by the ten largest.

Including the terminal cysteine and phenylalanine, the CDR3 comprises 16 residues. Kept here is only the CDR3 DNA, which spans 48 bases and is read in frame from base 1. CDR1 and CDR2, looked up from the germline V gene (reference sequence), are SEHNR and FQNEAQ. Rearrangement joined TRBV7-9 to TRBJ2-1, and TRBD2 matches 8 of the central bases. The sequencing sample was made of PBMCs. The origin of this receptor is a middle-aged man in good health and CMV-seropositive. The sequenced DNA: TGTTCCAGCAGCCCCCCCTCAGCGGGGGTTTACAATGAGCAGTTCTTC. The encoded protein is CSSSPPSAGVYNEQFF.